These 18 T cell receptor beta chains originate from one sample sequenced in a study of shared clonotypes between healthy human individuals. Only in-frame clones appear in the TCRdb table, and some are missing; sequencing was by immunoSEQ multiplex PCR. The table includes about a million clones, around 74% detected once. The sequencing input was memory CD4+ T cells sorted from blood. The subset here: CD45RA-negative fraction. Every receptor here comes from a man younger than 35 in good health.

The gene calls are TRBV28 and TRBJ1-2; 7 positions match TRBD1. The CDR3 covers 13 residues. V was pared by 10 bases and J by 5 bases, with 10 bases of the junction left unmatched. Germline values: CDR1 MDHEN, CDR2 SYDVKM. The DNA of the CDR3 is TGTGCCATCGCAAAGGCAGGGGGATATGGCTACACCTTC. Its translation is CAIAKAGGYGYTF.

This clone turned up a few times. This chain links TRBV19 with TRBJ1-2; D gene unclear. The germline V gene has CDR1 LNHDA and CDR2 SQIVND (reference sequence). CDR3 size: 12 residues. V was pared by 3 bases and J by 10 bases, with 12 bases between. CDR3 sequence reads: CASSIMERIYTF. As DNA, the CDR3 is TGTGCCAGTAGTATTATGGAACGAATCTACACCTTC.

The chain employs TRBV15 and TRBJ2-6; no definite D call. CDR1 is LNHNV and CDR2 is YYDKDF in the germline V gene (reference sequence). This CDR3 contains 14 residues. Deletions cut 1 base from V and 1 base from J, with 2 bases between. The CDR3 region is CATSRGSGANVLTF. In DNA, the CDR3 is TGTGCCACCAGCAGAGGGTCTGGGGCCAACGTCCTGACTTTC.

The V and J genes are TRBV2 and TRBJ2-7; possible D gene TRBD1, 6 bases. The CDR3 contains 15 residues. Trimming cost V 6 bases and J 2 bases, with 17 bases left between them. Per the germline V gene, CDR1 is SNHLY and CDR2 is FYNNEI. The chain's CDR3 is CASSRDTYSTYEQYF. DNA for the CDR3: TGTGCCAGCAGCCGGGACACCTATTCAACCTACGAGCAGTACTTC.

The genes are TRBV7-9 and TRBJ1-3; 7 bases align to TRBD1. The CDR3 is made up of 16 amino acids. V lost 7 bases to trimming and J lost 1 base; unmatched junction nucleotides: 10. Looked up from germline, CDR1 is SEHNR and CDR2 is FQNEAQ (reference sequence). CDR3 sequence reads: CASTEIEDRSGNTIYF. Here the CDR3 DNA reads TGTGCCAGCACCGAAATTGAGGACAGGTCTGGAAACACCATATATTTT.

Worth noting for this clone: Within the sample, other DNA sequences also encode this same CDR3. The chain joins TRBV18 to TRBJ2-1; unclear D gene. The V end was cut by 6 bases, the J end by 0 bases, with 3 bases between. In germline, CDR1 is KGHSH, CDR2 LQKENI. CDR3 length: 12 amino acids. The CDR3 protein is CASSDSYNEQFF. The DNA of the CDR3 is TGTGCCAGCTCCGACTCCTACAATGAGCAGTTCTTC.

The V call is TRBV15, the J call TRBJ1-3; maybe TRBD1 (5 bases). The germline V and J ends were trimmed by 8 bases and 0 bases, with 8 bases remaining between them. Germline V gene data show CDR1 as LNHNV and CDR2 as YYDKDF (reference sequence). The length of the CDR3 is 13 residues. This chain's CDR3 is CATRQSSGNTIYF. The CDR3 DNA follows: TGTGCCACCCGACAGTCCTCTGGAAACACCATATATTTT.

This clone was seen a handful of times. The J gene is TRBJ2-7, the V gene TRBV18; D unresolved. CDR3 size: 12 residues. Germline assignment: CDR1 KGHSH and CDR2 LQKENI. The V end was cut by 3 bases, the J end by 4 bases, with 7 bases between. CDR3 sequence reads: CASSPRQYEQYF. The CDR3 bases are TGTGCCAGCTCACCGCGACAATACGAGCAGTACTTC.

The rearrangement uses TRBV6-6 and TRBJ1-2, with 7 nucleotides matching TRBD1. V trimming: 4 bases; J trimming: 3 bases; junction bases outside the gene matches: 5. Germline CDR1 MNHNY, CDR2 SVGAGI (reference sequence). The CDR3 extends over 14 amino acids. The CDR3 DNA is TGTGCCAGCAGTTCACAGGGGACCCACTATGGCTACACCTTC. Translating gives CASSSQGTHYGYTF.

The chain combines TRBV27 with TRBJ2-7; no definite D call. Germline CDR1 is MNHEY and CDR2 is SMNVEV (reference sequence). The CDR3 is made up of 14 amino acids. Trimming took 5 bases from V and 5 from J, leaving 16 bases between them. As DNA, the CDR3 is TGTGCCAGCAGTCCGAGGTCCATTGTCAACGAGCAGTACTTC. Translation gives CASSPRSIVNEQYF.

J is TRBJ2-5 and V is TRBV30; 7 bases map to TRBD1. The CDR3 loop spans 13 amino acids. J gave up 4 bases and V 5 bases, and 7 bases lay outside the gene matches. The germline V gene has CDR1 GTSNPN and CDR2 SVGIG (reference sequence). The CDR3 DNA follows: TGTGCCTGGGGACAACGGACAGGAGAGACCCAGTACTTC. Residues: CAWGQRTGETQYF.

This clone was seen a handful of times. Other DNA sequences in this sample translate to the same CDR3. The chain combines TRBV30 with TRBJ1-1; TRBD1 is a possible D gene (6 bases). Germline lookup yields CDR1 GTSNPN and CDR2 SVGIG (reference sequence). The CDR3 contains 13 residues. The V and J ends lost 3 bases and 2 bases respectively, with 10 bases between them. CDR3 loop: CAWSRTVNTEAFF. The CDR3 DNA reads TGTGCCTGGAGCCGGACAGTAAACACTGAAGCTTTCTTT.

The genes are TRBV6-4 and TRBJ1-2, with D maybe TRBD1 (5 bases). CDR1 and CDR2 from the germline V gene are MRHNA and SNTAGT. This CDR3 contains 13 residues. The germline V and J ends were trimmed by 2 bases and 4 bases, with 8 bases remaining between them. The CDR3 sequence is CASSDGQGYGYTF. In DNA form, the CDR3 reads TGTGCCAGCAGTGACGGGCAGGGCTATGGCTACACCTTC.

Of note for this clone: Because the CDR3 is missing its conserved closing phenylalanine or tryptophan, this is likely a read error. It is unclear where the CDR3 begins or ends on the DNA, so no DNA is shown, and the CDR3 is as TCRdb lists it. The CDR3 sequence: CASSPSPEL. V usage is TRBV3-1 (or the pseudogene TRBV3-2) and J usage is TRBJ2-7; no DNA check was done on the table's D call, TRBD2. The CDR3 numbers 9 amino acids, ends counted. CDR1 LGHDT and CDR2 YNNKEL come from the germline V gene (reference sequence).

This clone was picked up many times. The rearrangement uses TRBV4-1 and TRBJ2-1, with TRBD2 matching over 9 bases. V lost 4 bases and J lost 7; bases outside the gene matches: 5. Germline V gene sequence: CDR1 MGHRA, CDR2 YSYEKL. The CDR3 runs 14 residues. The CDR3 sequence: CASSPAGGGNEQFF. For the CDR3, the DNA is TGCGCCAGCAGCCCAGCGGGAGGAGGTAATGAGCAGTTCTTC.

This rearrangement joins TRBV18 to TRBJ2-2, with 7 bases aligning to TRBD2. After removal of 3 bases from V and 7 bases from J, the junction contained 17 bases not matched to a gene. Germline CDR1 reads KGHSH; CDR2 reads LQKENI. This CDR3 region has 18 residues. In DNA form, the CDR3 reads TGTGCCAGCTCACCGCAAGGCGGGGGTTACGTGTCTGGCGGGGAGCTGTTTTTT. Translated, it gives CASSPQGGGYVSGGELFF.

DNA of the CDR3: TGTGCCACCAGCAGACTGGGGGTTGGGGAAAAACTGTTTTTT. The encoded protein is CATSRLGVGEKLFF. The V call is TRBV15, the J call TRBJ1-4; D might be TRBD1 (5 bases). Trimming left V 2 bases short and J 8 bases short, with 12 bases between. The length of the CDR3 is 14 residues. Germline V gives CDR1 LNHNV, CDR2 YYDKDF (reference sequence).

This chain's CDR3 is CASSQGQGQYYGYTF. In DNA form, the CDR3 reads TGTGCCAGCTCACAAGGACAGGGTCAATACTATGGCTACACCTTC. The chain carries TRBV18 and TRBJ1-2, with TRBD1 identical over 8 bases. The J segment lost 3 bases and the V segment lost 4 bases, leaving 7 bases of the junction unmatched. CDR3 size: 15 residues. Looked up from germline, CDR1 is KGHSH and CDR2 is LQKENI.